The count of the clone carrying this TCR beta chain is one. Antigen unknown. V lost 5 bases and J lost 7; bases outside the gene matches: 12. The germline V gene has CDR1 WNHNN and CDR2 SYGVQD (reference sequence). This CDR3 contains 17 residues. Survey level was the resolution at which the v3.0 immunoSEQ assay ran. Sequencing was performed with immunoSEQ multiplex PCR; in TCRdb, only in-frame clones are kept and a portion is missing. The data contain around 13,000 clones, around 80% of them seen just once; the ten biggest clones take up around 7.9%. These data belong to a study of long-term antiretroviral therapy in people with HIV. General study points: Those clones which expanded before ART made up the dominant part of the repertoire at all time points. Once patients were on ART, diversity went higher but still fell short of transplant donor controls.

This receptor was identified in a man aged 25 to 40 with HIV. This specimen was unsorted PBMCs, taken 0.4 years after starting antiretroviral therapy. This chain links TRBV10-1 with TRBJ2-1, with 12 bases aligning to TRBD2. CDR3 amino acids: CASSMSMTSGSLNEQFF. The CDR3 DNA reads TGCGCCAGCAGTATGAGCATGACTAGCGGGAGTCTTAATGAGCAGTTCTTC.